A selection of T cell receptor beta chains follows, all from one sample in a study of shared clonotypes between healthy human individuals. Libraries were prepared by immunoSEQ multiplex PCR; TCRdb keeps only in-frame clonotypes and omits some of them. The sample has under 2,000,000 clones; about 95% are singletons. The sequencing sample was made of naive CD8+ T cells sorted from blood. These receptors were taken from a man aged 18 to 30 in good health. Each CDR3 is given with its conserved first and last residue. The listing skips clone size in some rows; elsewhere it reads once, few, many or a size class.

v_call	j_call	clone_size	cdr3_aa
TRBV7-8	TRBJ2-3	.	CASSFWEKESTDTQYF
TRBV4-1	TRBJ2-7	.	CASSPPNPQPYEQYF
TRBV19	TRBJ2-1	once	CASSSRTSYNEQFF
TRBV2	TRBJ1-5	.	CASSDRNNQPQHF
TRBV4-1	TRBJ2-7	.	CASSQLTGTNAGQYF
TRBV14	TRBJ2-7	.	CASSQDRGRTYEQYF
TRBV29-1	TRBJ1-1	.	CSVARQETFEAFF
TRBV6-5	TRBJ2-5	.	CASSRLAGGQETQYF
TRBV11-2	TRBJ2-2	.	CASSWQGTGELFF
TRBV29-1	TRBJ2-2	.	CSVKSTANTGELFF
TRBV5-4	TRBJ1-6	.	CASSWAADNSPLHF
TRBV2	TRBJ2-5	.	CASSGRLLAGDVKTQYF
TRBV5-1	TRBJ1-1	.	CASSLSGPNTEAFF
TRBV5-5	TRBJ2-7	.	CASSHPGQGVTYEQYF
TRBV13	TRBJ2-7	.	CASSSLANRQGPYEQYF
TRBV6-6	TRBJ2-3	.	CASSYERDTQYF
TRBV2	TRBJ1-2	.	CASSDPADSGDYGYTF